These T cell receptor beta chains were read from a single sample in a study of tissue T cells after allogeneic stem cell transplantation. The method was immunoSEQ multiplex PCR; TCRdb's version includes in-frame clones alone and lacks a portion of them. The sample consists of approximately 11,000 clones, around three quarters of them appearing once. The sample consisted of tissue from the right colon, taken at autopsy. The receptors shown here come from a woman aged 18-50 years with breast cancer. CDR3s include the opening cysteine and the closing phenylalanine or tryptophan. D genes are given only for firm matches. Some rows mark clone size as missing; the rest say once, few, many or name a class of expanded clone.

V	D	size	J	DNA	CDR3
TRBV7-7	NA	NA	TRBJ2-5	TGTGCTAGCAGCCCCGGCGGGTCAGGGGAGACCCAGTACTTC	CASSPGGSGETQYF
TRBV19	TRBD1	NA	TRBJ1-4	TGTGCCAGTAGTATAGGAGCTGCAGGGGGCAAAAAACTGTTTTTT	CASSIGAAGGKKLFF
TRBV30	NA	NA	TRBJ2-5	TGTGCCTGGAGTGTAGACCTACAGGAGACCCAGTACTTC	CAWSVDLQETQYF
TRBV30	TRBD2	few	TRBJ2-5	TGTGCCTGGAGTCCTCGTCGGAGCGGGAGAGAGACCCAGTACTTC	CAWSPRRSGRETQYF
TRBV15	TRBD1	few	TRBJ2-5	TGTGCCACCACGGCGGACAGGGGAGAGACCCAGTACTTC	CATTADRGETQYF
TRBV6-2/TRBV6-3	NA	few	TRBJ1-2	TGTGCCAGCAGTTACGGCGGACAGCGCTATGGCTACACCTTC	CASSYGGQRYGYTF
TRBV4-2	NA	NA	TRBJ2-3	TGTGCCAGCAGCCAAGATCAGGAGCTTGTAGATACGCAGTATTTT	CASSQDQELVDTQYF
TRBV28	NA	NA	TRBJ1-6	TGTGCCAGCAGTTCCGTACAGGGAGGGTATAATTCACCCCTCCACTTT	CASSSVQGGYNSPLHF
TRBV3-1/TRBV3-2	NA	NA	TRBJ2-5	TGTGCCAGCAGCCAATCCACCGGGGAGACCCAGTACTTC	CASSQSTGETQYF
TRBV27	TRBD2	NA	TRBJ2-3	TGTGCCAGCAGTTTCAGCGGGAGTGATACGCAGTATTTT	CASSFSGSDTQYF
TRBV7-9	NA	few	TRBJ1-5	TGTGCCAGCAGCACAGAAAATCAGCCCCAGCATTTT	CASSTENQPQHF
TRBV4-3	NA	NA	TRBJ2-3	TGCGCCAGCAGCCAAGATGTGGGGGATACGCAGTATTTT	CASSQDVGDTQYF
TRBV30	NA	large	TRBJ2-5	TGTGCCTGCCGTCGAGGAGGTCAAGAGACCCAGTACTTC	CACRRGGQETQYF
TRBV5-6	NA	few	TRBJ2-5	TGTGCCAGCAGCTTGTTAGAGACCCAGTACTTC	CASSLLETQYF
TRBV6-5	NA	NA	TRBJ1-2	TGTGCCACACAATCAGCAGGGAGTGGGGGCTACACCTTC	CATQSAGSGGYTF
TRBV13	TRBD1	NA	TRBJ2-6	TGTGCCAGCAGCACACAGGGGAGTAACTCTGGGGCCAACGTCCTGACTTTC	CASSTQGSNSGANVLTF
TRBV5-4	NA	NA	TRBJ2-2	TGTGCCAGCAGCTTCTCCCCGGGGCTCCTGAACACCGGGGAGCTGTTTTTT	CASSFSPGLLNTGELFF
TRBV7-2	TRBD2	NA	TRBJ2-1	TGTGCCAGCAGCTTAGCGGCGGGGGTCTACAATGAGCAGTTCTTC	CASSLAAGVYNEQFF
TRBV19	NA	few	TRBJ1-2	TGTGCCAGTAGTCTCCGACAGGTCTATGGCTACACCTTC	CASSLRQVYGYTF
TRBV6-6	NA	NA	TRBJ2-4	TGTGCCAGCAGTTACGAACGGGTCGGAAACATTCAGTACTTC	CASSYERVGNIQYF
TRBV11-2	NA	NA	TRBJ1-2	TGTGCCAGCAGCTTTCCCGGCTATGGCTACACCTTC	CASSFPGYGYTF
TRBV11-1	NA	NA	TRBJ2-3	TGTGCCAGCAGCCCCCGGGGGAGGGGACACACAGATACGCAGTATTTT	CASSPRGRGHTDTQYF
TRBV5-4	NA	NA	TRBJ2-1	TGTGCCAGCAGCTTGCGGTCCAATGAGCAGTTCTTC	CASSLRSNEQFF